Included here is one T cell receptor beta chain sequence, with context. Its antigen is unknown. The V gene's germline CDR1 is PRHDT and CDR2 FYEKMQ (reference sequence). Between the trimmed V and J ends, which lost 3 bases and 2 bases, there was a span of 10 bases. This CDR3 is 14 amino acids long. Using immunoSEQ multiplex PCR, the repertoire was profiled, and TCRdb retains in-frame clones only, with some absent. This table holds around 78,000 clones, 85% to 90% found once. This sample was taken from a study of T cells in localized non-small cell lung cancer. Notes on the study in general: Those with higher blood T cell density had longer overall survival. Uninvolved nearby lung showed the greatest T cell clonality, exceeding that found in tumor.

The receptor's source is a woman aged 35-75 years with stage I squamous cell lung carcinoma. The sample here was peripheral blood, taken before any cancer treatment. The rearrangement links TRBV13 to TRBJ1-1, with D perhaps matching TRBD1 (5 bases). The CDR3 nucleotides are TGTGCCAGCAGCTTGGGACGGAAAAACACTGAAGCTTTCTTT. Residues: CASSLGRKNTEAFF.